Below, one TCR beta chain is given with its context. Its target is unknown. The entry originates in a study of shared clonotypes between healthy human individuals. Study information: CD4 naive and memory got three plates each, CD8 naive two, CD8 memory one.

The V end lost 4 bases, the J end lost 7 bases, and 14 bases lay between the germline ends. The CDR3 is 14 amino acids. Germline CDR1 reads MDHEN; CDR2 reads SYDVKM. At the deep level, the assay was run. Sequencing used immunoSEQ multiplex PCR; TCRdb keeps in-frame clones, though not all of them. The sample has about 680,000 clones, 73% seen once. Regarding the study as a whole: The study's rarefaction showed incomplete sorted-subset sequencing despite large depth.

Both subsets, CD45RA+ naive and CD45RA-negative memory, were split from the CD4+ cells. V usage is TRBV28 and J usage is TRBJ2-4; D possibly matches TRBD1 or TRBD2 (7 bases each). The sample comprised memory CD4+ T cells sorted from blood. Sample subset: CD45RA-negative fraction. The TCR comes from a woman aged 30 to 39 in good health. CDR3 nucleotides: TGTGCCAGCAGTTACCCAGGGGGGGGTAACATTCAGTACTTC. Residues: CASSYPGGGNIQYF.